The sequence of this TCR beta chain was determined in a study of cytomegalovirus exposure and HLA in healthy donors. Every donor was a healthy person donating bone marrow. Germline assignment: CDR1 SGHRS and CDR2 YFSETQ. The CDR3 totals 15 residues. V lost 4 bases and J 5 bases, leaving 18 bases between the germline ends. A multiplex PCR was run with 60 Vbeta primers and 13 Jbeta primers. Libraries were prepared by immunoSEQ multiplex PCR; TCRdb keeps only in-frame clonotypes and omits some of them. The sample consists of 170,000 or so clones, 78% of them appearing once. The chain carries TRBV5-1 and TRBJ1-2; TRBD1 might be the D (6 bases). The clonotype was recovered from a woman between 40 and 55 years old in good health and CMV-seronegative. Sequenced sample: PBMCs. In nucleotides, the CDR3 is TGCGCCAGCAGCCCAGGACAGCAGCCCCTTTATGGCTACACCTTC. Protein sequence: CASSPGQQPLYGYTF.